This TCR beta chain was recorded in a study of read filtering for tumor transcriptome and immune sequencing. CDR3 length equals 15 residues. V lost 0 bases and J 5 bases, leaving 16 bases between the germline ends. Looked up from germline, CDR1 is DFQATT and CDR2 is SNEGSKA (reference sequence). This clonotype was recorded many times. The target antigen is unknown. Whole-study findings and limits: IR-seq and RNA-seq agreed better without single-read clonotypes.

From 350 to 500 ng of RNA, a library with molecular barcoded alpha/delta and beta/gamma adaptors was made. TCRdb fed the reads into MiXCR, producing one record per CDR3 protein. The sample includes approximately 61,000 distinct CDR3 sequences, about 19% of them seen just once. Every patient had bone marrow sampled while the disease was active. Sequencing was performed on a population of CD138-negative cells sorted from bone marrow. This clonotype originated in a donor at least 40 years old with multiple myeloma. The rearrangement joins TRBV20-1 to TRBJ1-1, with D possibly being TRBD1 (5 bases). CDR3 sequence (DNA): TGCAGTGCTAGAGAAGCTCGAACAAGGGGTACTGAAGCTTTCTTT. Amino acid sequence: CSAREARTRGTEAFF.